One sample yielded the 20 T cell receptor beta chains listed below, sequenced in a study of regulatory T cells in long-lasting Graves disease. As to time point: newly diagnosed GD, antithyroid drugs for less than 3 months. Following extraction of RNA from PBMCs, that RNA was used to make the TCR library. Construction of TCR beta libraries relied on iRepertoire HTBI primers and on Arm-PCR targeting CDR3 regions. TCRdb re-called the multiplex PCR reads with MiXCR, one entry per CDR3 protein. The top ten clones hold about 8.9% of a sample with around 500,000 distinct CDR3 sequences, more than 10% of them seen once. This same sample was also taken into another study, of T cells in Graves' hyperthyroidism and ophthalmopathy.

Sequencing used peripheral blood mononuclear cells (PBMCs), obtained at new diagnosis, from a patient treated with antithyroid drugs. These receptors came from a woman younger than 45 with Graves disease.

This clonotype was counted at least ten times. This rearrangement joins TRBV6-2 or TRBV6-3 to TRBJ1-4, with unresolved D. V lost 2 bases, J lost 10 bases, and 2 bases lay in between. Germline V CDR1 and CDR2: MNHEY, SVGEGT. The CDR3 has 10 amino acids. For the CDR3, the DNA is TGTGCCAGCAGTTACGGAAAACTGTTTTTT. It yields the protein CASSYGKLFF.

In its sample, this clonotype was seen many times. CDR3 loop: CASSLAGRAGADTQYF. The DNA for the CDR3 is TGTGCCAGCAGCTTAGCCGGGAGGGCCGGTGCAGATACGCAGTATTTT. V is TRBV11-2 and J is TRBJ2-3, with 8 bases matching TRBD2. V lost 1 base and J lost 4; bases outside the gene matches: 7. Looked up from germline, CDR1 is SGHAT and CDR2 is FQNNGV. The CDR3 runs 16 residues.

This clonotype was seen a few times. The chain has TRBV4-3 and TRBJ2-4, with 8 bases aligning to TRBD2. The CDR3 is made up of 18 amino acids. The V gene end was trimmed by 2 bases and the J gene end by 0 bases; junction bases not matched to a gene: 9. Looked up from germline, CDR1 is LGHNA and CDR2 is YSLEER. CDR3 in DNA: TGCGCCAGCAGCCAATTACTAGCGGAGCCTCTAGCCAAAAACATTCAGTACTTC. The encoded protein is CASSQLLAEPLAKNIQYF.

In this sample, this clonotype turned up many times. This chain links TRBV20-1 with TRBJ2-5; D may be TRBD1 (5 bases). Trimming shortened V by 1 base and J by 1 base, and 7 bases separated the two germline ends. CDR3 length: 13 amino acids. From germline, CDR1 is DFQATT and CDR2 SNEGSKA (reference sequence). This CDR3 is CSARARAQETQYF. The CDR3, as DNA: TGCAGTGCTAGAGCCAGGGCCCAAGAGACCCAGTACTTC.

CDR3 nucleotides: TGTGCCAGCAGCTTGAGGGACAGGGGAAATGAAAAACTGTTTTTT. Encoded protein: CASSLRDRGNEKLFF. The chain carries TRBV5-5 and TRBJ1-4; 10 bases match TRBD1. V trimming: 1 base; J trimming: 5 bases; junction bases outside the gene matches: 2. The CDR3 runs 15 residues. Germline V lookup: CDR1 SGHKS, CDR2 YYEKEE (reference sequence).

Ten or more counts support this clonotype. The gene calls are TRBV28 and TRBJ1-6; maybe TRBD1 (6 bases). Trimming cost V 7 bases and J 5 bases, with 12 bases left between them. Germline loops: CDR1 MDHEN, CDR2 SYDVKM. The CDR3 totals 14 residues. In DNA, the CDR3 is TGTGCCAGCACTCCGGGACAAAATAATTCACCCCTCCACTTT. Encoded protein: CASTPGQNNSPLHF.

This clonotype was recorded at least ten times. The V gene is TRBV9, the J gene TRBJ1-2; 11 nucleotides agree with TRBD1. The CDR3 loop spans 17 amino acids. V lost 3 bases to trimming and J lost 3 bases; unmatched junction nucleotides: 10. Germline CDR1 and CDR2: SGDLS and YYNGEE. CDR3 sequence (DNA): TGTGCCAGCAGCGCCTCACCTTGGACAGGGGGCGACTATGGCTACACCTTC. This encodes CASSASPWTGGDYGYTF.

On this clonotype: A single base is all that separates this from a far larger clone, so a read error is likely. V is TRBV11-2 and J is TRBJ2-1, with 7 bases that match TRBD1. The germline V gene encodes CDR1 SGHAT and CDR2 FQNNGV. CDR3 length: 15 residues. V shed 1 base and J 10 bases; nucleotides not matched to a gene: 10. Here the CDR3 reads CASSLGTGTDYEQFF. CDR3 bases: TGTGCCAGCAGCTTAGGTACTGGGACAGACTACGAGCAGTTCTTC. The variable domain in full, completed from reference TRBV11-2 and TRBJ2-1, reads EAGVAQSPRYKIIEKRQSVAFWCNPISGHATLYWYQQILGQGPKLLIQFQNNGVVDDSQLPKDRFSAERLKGVDSTLKIQPAKLEDSAVYLCASSLGTGTDYEQFFGPGTRLTVL.

This clonotype was found many times. As DNA, the CDR3 is TGTGCCAGCAGAGGGGGAACAGGGGAATCCTACGAGCAGTACTTC. Residues: CASRGGTGESYEQYF. The chain joins TRBV6-1 to TRBJ2-7; 7 bases are a match to TRBD1. CDR1 and CDR2 from the germline V gene are MNHNS and SASEGT. V dropped 6 bases and J dropped 1; count of bases not matched to a gene: 9. This CDR3 contains 15 residues.

This clonotype has more than one count but fewer than ten. This chain uses TRBV27 with TRBJ2-7, with 7 bases matching TRBD2. V dropped 5 bases and J dropped 0; count of bases not matched to a gene: 13. The CDR3 extends over 17 amino acids. The germline gives CDR1 MNHEY, CDR2 SMNVEV (reference sequence). The CDR3 nucleotides read TGTGCCAGCAGTCTATACCCTCTGGGCGGGAGCTCCTACGAGCAGTACTTC. This translates into CASSLYPLGGSSYEQYF.

The rearrangement uses TRBV18 and TRBJ2-3, with 10 bases lining up with TRBD1. The V segment lost 4 bases and the J segment 0 bases; nucleotides outside the gene matches: 10. The germline V gene has CDR1 KGHSH and CDR2 LQKENI. CDR3 length: 18 amino acids. CDR3 residues: CASSLTMGQGPSTDTQYF. The DNA for the CDR3 is TGTGCCAGCTCACTTACTATGGGACAGGGGCCGAGCACAGATACGCAGTATTTT.

Note on this clonotype: A single base separates this from a much larger clone, so it may be a read error. V and J are TRBV12-3 or TRBV12-4 and TRBJ1-3, with unresolved D. The CDR3 is 15 residues long. CDR3 amino acids: CSSSFASSSGNTIYF. In nucleotides, the CDR3 is TGTTCCAGCAGTTTCGCCAGCAGCTCTGGAAACACCATATATTTT.

The J gene is TRBJ1-1, the V gene TRBV18, with D tentatively TRBD1 (5 bases). From germline, CDR1 is KGHSH and CDR2 LQKENI. Trimming took 5 bases from V and 4 from J, leaving 14 bases between them. CDR3 length: 14 amino acids. CDR3 amino acids: CASSEEYQGTEAFF. The CDR3 DNA is TGTGCCAGCTCAGAAGAATACCAGGGCACTGAAGCTTTCTTT.

The gene calls are TRBV5-4 and TRBJ2-5; tentatively, D is TRBD1 or TRBD2 (5 bases each). Trimming took off 4 bases at V and 4 bases at J, with 17 bases between the two ends. CDR1 is SGHNT, CDR2 YYREEE, per germline (reference sequence). CDR3 length: 15 residues. CDR3: CASSLGPSGGETQYF. The CDR3 DNA reads as TGTGCCAGCAGCCTGGGACCTTCGGGCGGAGAGACCCAGTACTTC.

In this sample, this clonotype turned up many times. One end of the junction varies from germline; a read error may be responsible. The rearrangement uses TRBV7-2 and TRBJ2-3, with 7 bases identical to TRBD2. This CDR3 spans 15 amino acids. Germline-derived CDR1 and CDR2 are SGHTA and FQGNSA. In nucleotides, the CDR3 is TGTGCCAGCAGCTTAGGCGGCGGGAGCACAAATACGCAGTATTTT. Translation gives CASSLGGGSTNTQYF.

The chain is built from TRBV24-1 and TRBJ2-3; D call uncertain. CDR3 length equals 15 residues. Germline lookup yields CDR1 KGHDR and CDR2 SFDVKD. Trimming removed 2 bases from V and 5 bases from J, with 13 bases in between. CDR3 DNA: TGTGCCACCAGTGATTGGAAAGGTAGTGGAGATACGCAGTATTTT. Translation gives CATSDWKGSGDTQYF.

This clonotype was counted at least ten times. The chain carries TRBV29-1 and TRBJ2-1, with TRBD2 matching over 11 bases. The junction had 8 bases not matched to a gene; V was cut back by 4 bases and J by 6 bases. Germline-derived CDR1 and CDR2 are SQVTM and ANQGSEA. The CDR3 has 15 residues. CDR3 loop: CSVVSGRALPNEQFF. The DNA of the CDR3 is TGCAGCGTTGTTAGCGGGAGGGCGCTACCCAATGAGCAGTTCTTC.

This clonotype came up many times. The genes are TRBV28 and TRBJ2-1; 7 bases agree with TRBD2. This CDR3 has 15 residues. Germline values: CDR1 MDHEN, CDR2 SYDVKM. The J segment lost 6 bases and the V segment lost 2 bases, leaving 7 bases of the junction unmatched. CDR3 residues: CASSLTAGVINEQFF. CDR3 coding DNA: TGTGCCAGCAGTTTAACGGCGGGAGTCATCAATGAGCAGTTCTTC.

This clonotype was counted at least ten times. This chain uses TRBV30 with TRBJ1-1; D unresolved. The length of the CDR3 is 14 residues. The V end lost 2 bases, the J end lost 4 bases, and 14 bases lay between the germline ends. CDR1 and CDR2 from the germline V gene are GTSNPN and SVGIG (reference sequence). The chain's CDR3 is CAWSPVLGGTEAFF. In DNA, the CDR3 is TGTGCCTGGAGTCCAGTGCTTGGCGGCACTGAAGCTTTCTTT. The complete variable domain, with remaining parts taken from reference TRBV30 and TRBJ1-1, reads SQTIHQWPATLVQPVGSPLSLECTVEGTSNPNLYWYRQAAGRGLQLLFYSVGIGQISSEVPQNLSASRPQDRQFILSSKKLLLSDSGFYLCAWSPVLGGTEAFFGQGTRLTVV.

This clonotype appeared many times. The chain uses TRBV7-8 and TRBJ2-3; no reliable D call. The germline V gene has CDR1 SGHVS and CDR2 FQNEAQ. This CDR3 region has 15 residues. The V end lost 2 bases, the J end lost 0 bases, and 9 bases lay between the germline ends. CDR3 sequence (DNA): TGTGCCAGCAGCTTACGATGGTTAAGCACAGATACGCAGTATTTT. It specifies CASSLRWLSTDTQYF.